This T cell receptor (beta chain) emerged from a study of OX40 agonist ivuxolimab in advanced cancers. Background on the study: The drug used for patients, ivuxolimab, was an agonistic anti-OX40 (CD134) antibody. Eligibility rules accepted prior anti-PD-1, anti-PD-L1 or anti-CTLA-4 therapy, and over 30% had some.

Turning to this clone: Its antigen remains unidentified.

Germline V gene sequence: CDR1 GTSNPN, CDR2 SVGIG (reference sequence). CDR3 size: 12 residues. V shed 0 bases and J shed 2 bases, with 3 bases lying between them. Measured with immunoSEQ multiplex PCR; TCRdb has only the in-frame clones, and not every one. Found here are some 55,000 clones, roughly three quarters of them singletons; the top ten hold 4% to 4.5%. General study points: Also present in some nonresponders was a low level of normalized T-cell clonal expansion. At 0.1-3.0 mg/kg, partial responders had clonal expansion among the lowest observed.

The chain couples TRBV30 to TRBJ2-3; D is undetermined. This TCR was recovered from an adult with an advanced solid tumor such as melanoma, head and neck, liver or kidney cancer. The specimen comprised CD4+ or CD8+ T cells sorted from blood, sampled in a trial of the OX40 agonist ivuxolimab. CDR3 region: CAWSVNTDTQYF. The CDR3 DNA is TGTGCCTGGAGTGTTAACACAGATACGCAGTATTTT.